The clone carrying this T cell receptor beta chain was observed once. Its antigen is currently unknown. Some clones are missing from TCRdb's copy, which holds only in-frame ones; the method was immunoSEQ multiplex PCR. This sample has 65,000 to 90,000 clones, with 60% to 85% found just once. The CDR3 contains 14 residues. Germline V gene lookup returns CDR1 MNHEY and CDR2 SVGAGI. J was trimmed by 8 bases and V by 0 bases; bases with no gene match: 5. This sample was taken from a study of vaccination effects on CD4 cells after COVID-19. Study conclusions and caveats: Researchers reported few convalescent patients and no early post-infection timepoints in the study.

Sequencing in the ViraFEST assay came after antigen-specific CD4+ T cells had been expanded with viral peptide pools, which were used to stimulate PBMC. After about 10 days in culture, the CD4+ T cells were isolated. According to the study, vaccine recipients showed no prior SARS-CoV-2 infection and negative nucleocapsid antibodies. The researchers cultured 1.5 million to 2.5 million PBMC per well with approximately 10 IU/ml IL-2 and roughly 9.1 ug/ml peptides. IL-2 medium was substituted for half the medium on days 3 and 7. Sequencing was performed on CD4+ T cells from PBMCs cultured with SARS-CoV-2 spike peptides, taken before COVID-19 vaccination. The rearrangement links TRBV6-5 to TRBJ1-1; 8 nucleotides align to TRBD1. The TCR was taken from a human donor who received a COVID-19 vaccine. The CDR3 DNA reads as TGTGCCAGCAGTTACTCGAGACAGGGGTCGGAAGCTTTCTTT. Translated, it gives CASSYSRQGSEAFF.